Shown below are 26 T cell receptor beta chains from a single sample sequenced in a study of T-cell reconstitution after alpha-beta-depleted transplantation in children. Preparation of the TCRbeta library used unique molecular identifiers. TCRdb itself ran the PCR reads through MiXCR, one entry per CDR3 protein. Of tens of thousands of distinct CDR3 sequences in the sample, under 6% are singletons; the top ten hold about 30%. The sequencing here drew on PBMCs, mostly from graft donor cells, taken 60 days after TCRalphabeta/CD19-depleted stem cell transplant. The receptors derive from a female patient aged 2-9 years who had a stem cell transplant for aplastic anemia, so the T cells may come from the graft donor.

In regard to this clonotype: A much larger clone is a single base away; this may be a read error. The chain is built from TRBV28 and TRBJ2-4, with 15 bases fitting TRBD2. The germline CDR1 and CDR2 sequences are MDHEN and SYDVKM. The CDR3 extends over 16 amino acids. V dropped 11 bases and J dropped 9; count of bases not matched to a gene: 14. The CDR3 DNA follows: TGTGCCTGCACCCCAGGACTAGCGGGAGGGCGGACCATTCAGTACTTC. It yields the protein CACTPGLAGGRTIQYF.

The chain has TRBV2 and TRBJ2-7; D might be TRBD1 or TRBD2, each matching 6 bases. The CDR3 loop spans 13 amino acids. The germline V gene encodes CDR1 SNHLY and CDR2 FYNNEI. V was cut by 2 bases and J by 5 bases, with 10 bases left in between. CDR3 sequence: CASSESGAHEQYF. In nucleotides, the CDR3 is TGTGCCAGCAGTGAATCGGGGGCCCACGAGCAGTACTTC. Full variable domain (outside the CDR3, taken from reference TRBV2 and TRBJ2-7): EPEVTQTPSHQVTQMGQEVILRCVPISNHLYFYWYRQILGQKVEFLVSFYNNEISEKSEIFDDQFSVERPDGSNFTLKIRSTKLEDSAMYFCASSESGAHEQYFGPGTRLTVT.

This chain connects TRBV5-1 to TRBJ1-1, with D hard to call. Trimming took off 1 base at V and 3 bases at J, with 13 bases between the two ends. The CDR3 is 15 amino acids. Germline V gives CDR1 SGHRS, CDR2 YFSETQ. CDR3 loop: CASSLLGWRDTEAFF. Written as DNA, the CDR3 is TGCGCCAGCAGCTTGTTGGGGTGGAGGGACACTGAAGCTTTCTTT. The variable domain in full, with the rest retrieved from reference TRBV5-1 and TRBJ1-1, is KAGVTQTPRYLIKTRGQQVTLSCSPISGHRSVSWYQQTPGQGLQFLFEYFSETQRNKGNFPGRFSGRQFSNSRSEMNVSTLELGDSALYLCASSLLGWRDTEAFFGQGTRLTVV.

The V gene is TRBV30, the J gene TRBJ2-7, with 7 bases that match TRBD1. Germline V gene sequence: CDR1 GTSNPN, CDR2 SVGIG (reference sequence). There are 12 residues in the CDR3. Trimming cost V 7 bases and J 2 bases; bases outside gene matches: 5. The CDR3 spells CALRGLAYEQYF. CDR3 DNA sequence: TGTGCCTTAAGGGGGCTGGCCTACGAGCAGTACTTC.

This clonotype was counted ten times or more. The chain links TRBV5-5 to TRBJ1-1; no firm D call. Trimming took 6 bases from V and 1 from J, leaving 13 bases between them. The CDR3 is 14 residues long. Germline V gene sequence: CDR1 SGHKS, CDR2 YYEKEE (reference sequence). CDR3 in amino acids: CASILGSSNTEAFF. The CDR3 DNA reads TGTGCCAGCATCCTAGGTAGCTCGAACACTGAAGCTTTCTTT.

This clonotype has only a few counts. The CDR3 protein is CASSSPGRRNTEAFF. The CDR3 DNA reads as TGTGCCAGCAGTTCGCCGGGACGGAGGAACACTGAAGCTTTCTTT. The chain couples TRBV28 to TRBJ1-1, with D perhaps TRBD1 (5 bases). Germline-derived CDR1 and CDR2 are MDHEN and SYDVKM. The CDR3 covers 15 residues. V lost 4 bases and J 1 base, leaving 13 bases between the germline ends.

In its sample, this clonotype was seen many times. This chain joins TRBV7-3 and TRBJ2-3; no firm D call. CDR1 and CDR2 from the germline V gene are SGHTA and FQGTGA. The V end was cut by 2 bases, the J end by 1 base, with 4 bases between. The CDR3 has 13 residues. The CDR3 DNA is TGTGCCAGCAGCTTACAGGGCACAGATACGCAGTATTTT. Amino acids: CASSLQGTDTQYF.

The table lists this clonotype with many counts. CDR3 nucleotides: TGCAGTGCTAGAGAGGGTTTAGCTAACTATGGCTACACCTTC. Residues: CSAREGLANYGYTF. V usage is TRBV20-1 and J usage is TRBJ1-2; D call uncertain. The length of the CDR3 is 14 residues. CDR1 is DFQATT and CDR2 is SNEGSKA in the germline V gene (reference sequence). V was pared by 0 bases and J by 0 bases, with 8 bases between.

The CDR3 region is CASSPGSSNQPQHF. As DNA, the CDR3 is TGTGCCAGCTCACCAGGCAGTAGCAATCAGCCCCAGCATTTT. This chain uses TRBV18 with TRBJ1-5; D is undetermined. The CDR3 consists of 14 residues. Germline lookup yields CDR1 KGHSH and CDR2 LQKENI. The V and J ends lost 2 bases and 0 bases respectively, with 5 bases between them.

This clonotype was picked up many times. The chain has TRBV29-1 and TRBJ2-1; TRBD2 agrees at 13 bases. The J segment lost 9 bases and the V segment lost 8 bases, leaving 13 bases of the junction unmatched. The germline CDR1 and CDR2 sequences are SQVTM and ANQGSEA. The CDR3 extends over 15 amino acids. This CDR3 is CSTSWTSGRGGEQFF. CDR3 nucleotides: TGCAGCACCTCTTGGACTAGCGGGAGAGGTGGTGAGCAGTTCTTC.

This clonotype was observed at least ten times. The chain uses TRBV27 and TRBJ2-7, with 7 bases lining up with TRBD2. Per the germline V gene, CDR1 is MNHEY and CDR2 is SMNVEV (reference sequence). The CDR3 covers 15 residues. V was clipped by 8 bases and J by 2 bases; unmatched bases: 12. The CDR3 sequence is CASPTTREVPYEQYF. CDR3 sequence (DNA): TGTGCCAGCCCAACGACACGGGAGGTCCCCTACGAGCAGTACTTC.

This clonotype was seen many times. The rearrangement links TRBV12-3 or TRBV12-4 to TRBJ2-7, with D uncertain. The CDR3 has 14 amino acids. V was cut by 6 bases and J by 4 bases, with 16 bases left in between. The CDR3 DNA is TGTGCCAGCAGCCCGGCTTGGCAAACTTACGAGCAGTACTTC. It translates to CASSPAWQTYEQYF.

This clonotype turned up a few times. The genes are TRBV30 and TRBJ2-3; D remains ambiguous. The CDR3 is made up of 11 amino acids. V was shortened by 5 bases and J by 5 bases, with 8 bases between the two germline ends. In germline, CDR1 is GTSNPN, CDR2 SVGIG (reference sequence). CDR3 loop: CAWEKVDTQYF. The CDR3 bases are TGTGCCTGGGAAAAGGTAGATACGCAGTATTTT.

This clonotype was detected ten times or more. The chain uses TRBV7-2 and TRBJ2-7; D might be TRBD2 (5 bases). V lost 4 bases, J lost 2 bases, and 12 bases lay in between. The CDR3 sequence is 14 residues long. The germline CDR1 and CDR2 sequences are SGHTA and FQGNSA. The CDR3 is CASSSGLGTYEQYF. CDR3 DNA sequence: TGTGCCAGCAGCTCAGGACTGGGGACCTACGAGCAGTACTTC.

This clonotype was counted at least ten times. This chain connects TRBV20-1 to TRBJ2-1; unclear D gene. The CDR3 length is 11 residues. From germline, CDR1 is DFQATT and CDR2 SNEGSKA (reference sequence). With 6 bases removed from V and 8 bases from J, the gap between germline ends came to 11 bases. CDR3 sequence reads: CSAPTRDEQFF. CDR3 DNA: TGCAGTGCGCCAACAAGGGATGAGCAGTTCTTC.

This clonotype was found many times. The chain links TRBV29-1 to TRBJ2-5; D gene unclear. The CDR3 is 15 amino acids. CDR1 and CDR2 (germline): SQVTM, ANQGSEA. The ends were cut back, 1 base at V and 5 bases at J, with 17 bases in the middle. The CDR3 DNA reads TGCAGCGTTGAAGGTAGCTTTGGCAGGTGGGAGACCCAGTACTTC. This encodes CSVEGSFGRWETQYF. Based on the CDR3 plus reference TRBV29-1 and TRBJ2-5, the full variable domain is SAVISQKPSRDICQRGTSLTIQCQVDSQVTMMFWYRQQPGQSLTLIATANQGSEATYESGFVIDKFPISRPNLTFSTLTVSNMSPEDSSIYLCSVEGSFGRWETQYFGPGTRLLVL.

This clonotype has ten or more counts. The chain links TRBV15 to TRBJ2-5; D unclear. Looked up from germline, CDR1 is LNHNV and CDR2 is YYDKDF (reference sequence). The V end lost 5 bases, the J end lost 7 bases, and 20 bases lay between the germline ends. This CDR3 has 15 amino acids. For the CDR3, the DNA is TGTGCCACCAGCTCCGCTGGGCAGGTGGTGGGGACCCAGTACTTC. Its translation: CATSSAGQVVGTQYF.

For this clonotype: A much larger clone is a single base away; this may be a read error. J is TRBJ2-3 and V is TRBV28; TRBD2 matches at 9 bases. The CDR3 consists of 15 residues. The germline gives CDR1 MDHEN, CDR2 SYDVKM. Trimming cost V 3 bases and J 6 bases; bases outside gene matches: 7. The CDR3 DNA sequence: TGTGCCAGCAGTTTCCCGCGGGGGGGGTCGGATACGCAGTATTTT. This translates into CASSFPRGGSDTQYF.

The sample holds a few counts of this clonotype. The chain is built from TRBV20-1 and TRBJ2-7; the match to TRBD2 covers 9 bases. The CDR3 contains 12 residues. Germline CDR1 is DFQATT and CDR2 is SNEGSKA (reference sequence). Unmatched junction bases numbered 3, after V lost 6 bases and J lost 3 bases. The CDR3 nucleotides are TGCAGTGCCAGACTAGCGGACTACGAGCAGTACTTC. Its translation is CSARLADYEQYF.

In its sample, this clonotype was seen many times. The chain couples TRBV15 to TRBJ2-5; 13 nucleotides match TRBD2. Trimming at V came to 4 bases and at J to 4 bases, leaving 6 bases not matched to a gene. Germline loops: CDR1 LNHNV, CDR2 YYDKDF (reference sequence). The CDR3 covers 16 residues. The CDR3 DNA sequence: TGTGCCACCAGCACCCTGGGACTAGCGGGAAGAGAGACCCAGTACTTC. It yields the protein CATSTLGLAGRETQYF.

This clonotype appeared many times. This sequence joins TRBV29-1 and TRBJ2-2; D perhaps matches TRBD2 (6 bases). V dropped 6 bases and J dropped 4 bases, with 6 bases sitting between them. CDR1 is SQVTM, CDR2 ANQGSEA, per germline. The CDR3 runs 11 residues. CDR3 in amino acids: CSVGGTGELFF. In DNA, the CDR3 is TGCAGCGTCGGGGGCACCGGGGAGCTGTTTTTT.

This clonotype was recorded at least ten times. The chain employs TRBV7-3 and TRBJ2-3, with 11 bases that match TRBD2. V gave up 5 bases and J gave up 2 bases; unmatched junction bases: 3. CDR1 and CDR2 (germline): SGHTA, FQGTGA. The CDR3 contains 15 residues. CDR3 sequence: CASSPSGGHTDTQYF. The CDR3 DNA is TGTGCCAGCAGCCCTAGCGGGGGGCACACAGATACGCAGTATTTT.

Ten or more counts support this clonotype. The chain joins TRBV5-1 to TRBJ2-7, with 8 bases aligning to TRBD1. There are 14 residues in the CDR3. After removal of 4 bases from V and 3 bases from J, the junction contained 6 bases not matched to a gene. Germline values: CDR1 SGHRS, CDR2 YFSETQ. DNA for the CDR3: TGCGCCAGCAGCCTCCCCGGGACAGGCTACGAGCAGTACTTC. Translating gives CASSLPGTGYEQYF.

This clonotype was recorded many times. This rearrangement joins TRBV5-8 to TRBJ2-3; 9 bases map to TRBD2. V lost 1 base to trimming and J lost 1 base; unmatched junction nucleotides: 7. Germline lookup yields CDR1 SGHTS and CDR2 YDEGEE. The CDR3 is 17 residues long. In nucleotides, the CDR3 is TGTGCCAGCAGCTTGACCGCTAGGACTAGCGGCACAGATACGCAGTATTTT. It yields the protein CASSLTARTSGTDTQYF. The full variable domain, completed using reference TRBV5-8 and TRBJ2-3, is EAGVTQSPTHLIKTRGQQATLRCSPISGHTSVYWYQQALGLGLQFLLWYDEGEERNRGNFPPRFSGRQFPNYSSELNVNALELEDSALYLCASSLTARTSGTDTQYFGPGTRLTVL.

This rearrangement joins TRBV19 to TRBJ2-1; 12 positions match TRBD2. This CDR3 region has 15 residues. After removal of 7 bases from V and 4 bases from J, the junction contained 5 bases not matched to a gene. Germline loops: CDR1 LNHDA, CDR2 SQIVND (reference sequence). The CDR3 loop is CASTLGTSGYNEQFF. The CDR3 bases are TGTGCCAGTACTTTGGGGACTAGCGGGTACAATGAGCAGTTCTTC.

This clonotype was seen repeatedly, ten times or more. J is TRBJ2-5 and V is TRBV20-1; 8 nucleotides line up with TRBD2. From germline, CDR1 is DFQATT and CDR2 SNEGSKA (reference sequence). With 1 base clipped from V and 4 bases from J, the junction kept 5 bases outside the gene matches. This CDR3 region has 14 residues. CDR3 loop: CSARVPGGGETQYF. The CDR3 DNA reads as TGCAGTGCTAGAGTCCCGGGAGGGGGAGAGACCCAGTACTTC.